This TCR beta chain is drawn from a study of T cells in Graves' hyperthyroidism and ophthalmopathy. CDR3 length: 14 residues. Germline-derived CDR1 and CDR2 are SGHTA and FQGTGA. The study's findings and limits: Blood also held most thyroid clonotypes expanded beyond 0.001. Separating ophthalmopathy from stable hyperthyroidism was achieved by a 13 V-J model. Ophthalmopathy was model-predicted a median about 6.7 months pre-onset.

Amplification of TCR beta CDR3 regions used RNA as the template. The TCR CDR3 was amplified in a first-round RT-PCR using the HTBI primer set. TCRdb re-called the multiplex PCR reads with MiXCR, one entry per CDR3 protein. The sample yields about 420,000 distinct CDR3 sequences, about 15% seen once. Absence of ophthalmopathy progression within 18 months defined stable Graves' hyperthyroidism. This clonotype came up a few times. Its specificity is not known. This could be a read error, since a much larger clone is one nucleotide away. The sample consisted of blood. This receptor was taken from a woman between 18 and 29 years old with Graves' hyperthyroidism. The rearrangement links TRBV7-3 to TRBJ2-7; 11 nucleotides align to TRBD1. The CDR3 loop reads CTSSLDRGPYEQYF. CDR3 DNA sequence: TGTACCAGCAGCTTGGACAGGGGGCCCTACGAGCAGTACTTC.